This T cell receptor (beta chain) was captured in a study of T cells after yellow fever vaccination. CDR1 MNHNS and CDR2 SASEGT come from the germline V gene. V was clipped by 1 base and J by 1 base, with 5 bases between them. The CDR3 extends over 14 amino acids. TCRdb reprocessed the 5' RACE reads with MiXCR, giving one entry per CDR3 protein. The sample has a few hundred thousand distinct CDR3 sequences, about 3.5% seen once. In this sample, this clonotype turned up many times. This rearrangement joins TRBV6-1 to TRBJ2-1, with D unresolved. This TCR came from a man in his late teens or twenties who received the YFV17D yellow fever vaccine. The material sequenced was PBMCs, taken on the day of the yellow fever booster vaccination. This CDR3 is CASSEGNSYNEQFF. The CDR3 nucleotides are TGTGCCAGCAGTGAAGGGAATTCCTACAATGAGCAGTTCTTC.